The source of this TCR beta chain is a study of early T cells in non-severe SARS-CoV-2 infection. This clonotype came up many times. Attachment of unique molecular identifiers was made to individual cDNA molecules. TCRdb redid the calling of the 5' RACE reads with MiXCR, one entry per CDR3 protein. The sample contains fewer than 75,000 distinct CDR3 sequences, roughly 18% of which appear only once. This receptor was obtained from an adult who was a healthcare worker with PCR-confirmed SARS-CoV-2 infection or an uninfected control (not recorded which). Sequenced material: whole blood, taken at baseline.

The CDR3 DNA follows: TGTGCCAGCAGTGTCCTCGGGAATGAAAAACTGTTTTTT. Protein: CASSVLGNEKLFF. The gene calls are TRBV6-1 and TRBJ1-4; D not resolved. CDR3 length equals 13 residues. Trimming stripped 4 bases from V and 5 bases from J, with 8 bases between. Per germline, CDR1 MNHNS and CDR2 SASEGT.